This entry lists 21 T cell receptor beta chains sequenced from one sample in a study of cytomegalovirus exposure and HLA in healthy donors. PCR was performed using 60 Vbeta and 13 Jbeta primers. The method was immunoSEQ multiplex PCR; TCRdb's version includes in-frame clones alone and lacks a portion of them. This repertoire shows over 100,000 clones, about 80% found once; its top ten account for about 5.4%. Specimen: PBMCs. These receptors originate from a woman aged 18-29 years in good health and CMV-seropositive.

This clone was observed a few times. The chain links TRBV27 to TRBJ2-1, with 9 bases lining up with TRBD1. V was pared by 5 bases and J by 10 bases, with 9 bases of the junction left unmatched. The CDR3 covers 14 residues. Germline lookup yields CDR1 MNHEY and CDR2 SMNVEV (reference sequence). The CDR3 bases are TGTGCCAGCAGTGGCCACAGGGGGCTGGGGGAGCAGTTCTTC. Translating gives CASSGHRGLGEQFF.

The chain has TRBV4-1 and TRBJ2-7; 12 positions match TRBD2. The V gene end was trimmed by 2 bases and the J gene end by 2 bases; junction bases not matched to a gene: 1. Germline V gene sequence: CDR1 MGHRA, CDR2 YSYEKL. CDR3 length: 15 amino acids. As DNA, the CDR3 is TGCGCCAGCAGCCAAACTAGCGGGAGGACCTACGAGCAGTACTTC. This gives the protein CASSQTSGRTYEQYF.

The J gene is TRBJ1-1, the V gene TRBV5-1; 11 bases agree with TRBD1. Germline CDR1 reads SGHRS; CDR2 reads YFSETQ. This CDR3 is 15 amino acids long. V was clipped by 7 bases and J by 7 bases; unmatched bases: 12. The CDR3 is CASCTGTGGRSEAFF. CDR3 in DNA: TGCGCCAGCTGCACCGGGACAGGGGGTCGAAGTGAAGCTTTCTTT.

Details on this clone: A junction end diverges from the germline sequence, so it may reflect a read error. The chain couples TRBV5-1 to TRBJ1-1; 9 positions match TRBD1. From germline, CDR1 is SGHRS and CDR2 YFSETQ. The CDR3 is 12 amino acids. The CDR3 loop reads CASSLGQGDASF. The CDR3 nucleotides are TGCGCCAGCAGCTTGGGACAGGGGGATGCTTCCTTT.

The CDR3 DNA reads TGTGCCAGCAGTGAACCGCAGGGAGGTCAGCCCCAGCATTTT. Protein product: CASSEPQGGQPQHF. V usage is TRBV6-1 and J usage is TRBJ1-5; TRBD1 might be the D (5 bases). Germline loops: CDR1 MNHNS, CDR2 SASEGT. V lost 2 bases to trimming and J lost 6 bases, with 11 bases between them. This CDR3 region has 14 residues.

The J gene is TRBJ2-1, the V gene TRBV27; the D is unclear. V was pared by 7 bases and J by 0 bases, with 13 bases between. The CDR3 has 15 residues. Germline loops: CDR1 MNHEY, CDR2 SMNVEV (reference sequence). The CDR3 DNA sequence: TGTGCCAGCAAGGATGCGGCGGTCTCCTACAATGAGCAGTTCTTC. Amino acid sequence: CASKDAAVSYNEQFF.

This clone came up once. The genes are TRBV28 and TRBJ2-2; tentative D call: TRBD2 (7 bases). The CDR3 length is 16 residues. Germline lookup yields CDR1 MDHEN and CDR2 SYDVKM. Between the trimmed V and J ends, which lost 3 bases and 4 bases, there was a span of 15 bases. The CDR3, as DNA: TGTGCCAGCAGTTTTTCCGTAGGGGGGGCCACCGGGGAGCTGTTTTTT. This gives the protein CASSFSVGGATGELFF.

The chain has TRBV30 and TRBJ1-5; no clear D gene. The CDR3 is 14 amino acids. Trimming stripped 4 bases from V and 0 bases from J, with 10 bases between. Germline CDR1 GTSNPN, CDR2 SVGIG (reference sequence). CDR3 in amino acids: CAWNRGLSNQPQHF. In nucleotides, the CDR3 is TGTGCCTGGAACCGAGGCCTTAGCAATCAGCCCCAGCATTTT.

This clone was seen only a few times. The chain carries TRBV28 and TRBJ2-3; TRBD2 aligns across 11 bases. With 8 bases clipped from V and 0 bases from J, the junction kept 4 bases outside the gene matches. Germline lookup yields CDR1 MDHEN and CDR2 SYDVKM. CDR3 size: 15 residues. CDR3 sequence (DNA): TGTGCCAGCGATAGCGGGAGGGATAGCACAGATACGCAGTATTTT. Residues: CASDSGRDSTDTQYF.

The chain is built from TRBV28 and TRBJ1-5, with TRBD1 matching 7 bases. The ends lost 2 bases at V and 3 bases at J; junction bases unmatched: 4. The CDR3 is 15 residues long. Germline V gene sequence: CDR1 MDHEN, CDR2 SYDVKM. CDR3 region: CASSLGGTVNQPQHF. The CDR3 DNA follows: TGTGCCAGCAGTTTAGGTGGGACAGTCAATCAGCCCCAGCATTTT.

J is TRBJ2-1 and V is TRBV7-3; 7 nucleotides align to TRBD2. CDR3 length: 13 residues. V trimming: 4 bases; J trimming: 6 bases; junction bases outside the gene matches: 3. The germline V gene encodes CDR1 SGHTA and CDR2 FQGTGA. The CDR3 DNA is TGTGCCAGCAGCTCCTTAGCGGGCAATGAGCAGTTCTTC. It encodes CASSSLAGNEQFF.

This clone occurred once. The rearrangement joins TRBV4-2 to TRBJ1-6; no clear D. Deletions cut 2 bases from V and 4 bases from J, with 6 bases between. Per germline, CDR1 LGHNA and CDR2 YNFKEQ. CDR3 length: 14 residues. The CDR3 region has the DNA TGTGCCAGCAGCCAAAGACAATATAATTCACCCCTCCACTTT. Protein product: CASSQRQYNSPLHF.

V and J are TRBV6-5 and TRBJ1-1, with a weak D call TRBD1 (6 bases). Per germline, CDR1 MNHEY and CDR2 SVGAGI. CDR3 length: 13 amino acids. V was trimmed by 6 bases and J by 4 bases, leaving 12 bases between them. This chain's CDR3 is CASRSQGVTEAFF. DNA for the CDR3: TGTGCCAGCAGATCACAGGGAGTCACTGAAGCTTTCTTT.

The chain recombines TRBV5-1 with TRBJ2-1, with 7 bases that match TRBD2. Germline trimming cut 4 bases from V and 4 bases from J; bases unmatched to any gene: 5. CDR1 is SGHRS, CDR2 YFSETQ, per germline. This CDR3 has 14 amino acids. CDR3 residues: CASSLGDYYNEQFF. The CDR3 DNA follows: TGCGCCAGCAGCCTTGGGGACTATTACAATGAGCAGTTCTTC.

Here the CDR3 reads CASRKLAGGPAVQETQYF. The CDR3 DNA sequence: TGTGCCAGCAGGAAACTAGCGGGAGGGCCGGCTGTCCAAGAGACCCAGTACTTC. This rearrangement joins TRBV28 to TRBJ2-5, with 13 bases that match TRBD2. Germline CDR1 and CDR2: MDHEN and SYDVKM. The CDR3 has 18 amino acids. V gave up 6 bases and J gave up 1 base; unmatched junction bases: 11.

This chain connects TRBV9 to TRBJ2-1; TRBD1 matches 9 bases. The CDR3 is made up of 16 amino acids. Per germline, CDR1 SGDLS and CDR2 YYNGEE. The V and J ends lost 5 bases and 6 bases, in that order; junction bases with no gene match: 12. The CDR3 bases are TGTGCCAGCAGTAGGATGGAAGGACAGGGGTTCAATGAGCAGTTCTTC. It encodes CASSRMEGQGFNEQFF.

CDR3 sequence: CASSLAPLPGYNSPLHF. The CDR3 DNA reads as TGTGCCAGCAGCTTAGCGCCACTACCCGGCTATAATTCACCCCTCCACTTT. The gene calls are TRBV7-2 and TRBJ1-6, with unresolved D. V dropped 0 bases and J dropped 3 bases, with 12 bases sitting between them. The CDR3 contains 17 residues. The germline V gene has CDR1 SGHTA and CDR2 FQGNSA.

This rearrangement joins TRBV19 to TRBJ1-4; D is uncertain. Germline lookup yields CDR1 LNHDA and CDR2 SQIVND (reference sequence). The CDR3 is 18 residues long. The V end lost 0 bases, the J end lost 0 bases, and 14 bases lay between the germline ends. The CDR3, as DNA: TGTGCCAGTAGTATAGATCTTCAACCACGGGCAACTAATGAAAAACTGTTTTTT. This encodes CASSIDLQPRATNEKLFF.

The CDR3 DNA is TGTGCCAGCACCTCCGGGGGAGACTTGGGGGGCTACACCTTC. As protein: CASTSGGDLGGYTF. The V call is TRBV6-5, the J call TRBJ1-2, with D maybe TRBD1 (5 bases). Germline CDR1 and CDR2: MNHEY and SVGAGI. The ends were cut back, 7 bases at V and 8 bases at J, with 20 bases in the middle. The CDR3 spans 14 residues.

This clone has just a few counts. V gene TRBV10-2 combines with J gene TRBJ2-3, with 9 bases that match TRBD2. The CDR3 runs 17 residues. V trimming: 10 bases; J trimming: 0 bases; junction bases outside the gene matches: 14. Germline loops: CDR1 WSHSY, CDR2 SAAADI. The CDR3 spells CATQGGGRALSTDTQYF. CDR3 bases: TGCGCCACCCAGGGGGGCGGGAGGGCCCTCAGCACAGATACGCAGTATTTT.

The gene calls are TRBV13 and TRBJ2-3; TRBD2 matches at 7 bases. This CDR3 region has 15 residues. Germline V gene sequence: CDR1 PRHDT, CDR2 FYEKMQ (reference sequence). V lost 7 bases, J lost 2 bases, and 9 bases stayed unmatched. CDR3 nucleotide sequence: TGTGCCAGCATGGAGCGGGGACCAATCACAGATACGCAGTATTTT. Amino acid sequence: CASMERGPITDTQYF.